This paragraph covers one T cell receptor (beta chain) sequence. What it binds is not known. This entry comes from a study of shared clonotypes between healthy human individuals. Study summary: CD4 naive and CD4 memory each took three plates per donor, while CD8 naive took two and CD8 memory one. Study-level points and caveats: Generally, estimated richness proved larger in naive subsets than it did in memory subsets. The authors expected sequencing depth to affect clonotype sharing among donors. The sole specimen, blood, was sampled, and tissue repertoires likely differ.

TCRdb keeps only in-frame clones here, not all; method: immunoSEQ multiplex PCR. The sample includes 2 million to 2.5 million clones, about 92% of them seen just once. The germline V gene has CDR1 SEHNR and CDR2 FQNEAQ (reference sequence). V was clipped by 3 bases and J by 9 bases; unmatched bases: 10. The CDR3 extends over 17 amino acids. The chain has TRBV7-9 and TRBJ2-1; 14 nucleotides align to TRBD2. The receptor was isolated from a man between 18 and 35 years old in good health. Some clones in this sample may be carry-over from other donors' samples. Sequencing input: naive CD4+ T cells from PBMCs. Stated subset: CD45RA+ positively selected. The CDR3 reads CASSLTGTSGRDGEQFF. CDR3 DNA: TGTGCCAGCAGCTTGACCGGGACTAGCGGGAGAGATGGTGAGCAGTTCTTC. Using reference TRBV7-9 and TRBJ2-1 for the parts outside the CDR3, the full variable domain is DTGVSQNPRHKITKRGQNVTFRCDPISEHNRLYWYRQTLGQGPEFLTYFQNEAQLEKSRLLSDRFSAERPKGSFSTLEIQRTEQGDSAMYLCASSLTGTSGRDGEQFFGPGTRLTVL.